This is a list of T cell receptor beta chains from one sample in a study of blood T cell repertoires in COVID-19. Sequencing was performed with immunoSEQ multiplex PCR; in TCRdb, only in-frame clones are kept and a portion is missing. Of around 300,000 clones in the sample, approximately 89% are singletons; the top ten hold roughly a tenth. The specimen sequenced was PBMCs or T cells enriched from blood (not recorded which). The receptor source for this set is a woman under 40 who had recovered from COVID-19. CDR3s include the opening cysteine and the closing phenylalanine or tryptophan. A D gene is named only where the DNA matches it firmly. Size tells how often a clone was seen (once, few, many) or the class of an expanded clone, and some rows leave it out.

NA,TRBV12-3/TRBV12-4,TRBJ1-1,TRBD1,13,CASSLRDSTEAFF,TGTGCCAGCAGTCTCCGGGACAGCACTGAAGCTTTCTTT
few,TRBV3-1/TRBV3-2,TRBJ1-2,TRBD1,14,CASSLGGQFYGYTF,TGTGCCAGCAGCCTCGGGGGACAGTTTTATGGCTACACCTTC
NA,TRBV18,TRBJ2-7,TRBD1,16,CASSPPRGTAPYEQYF,TGTGCCAGCTCACCACCGAGGGGGACAGCCCCCTACGAGCAGTACTTC
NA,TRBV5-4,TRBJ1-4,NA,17,CASSLGGAQVPNEKLFF,TGTGCCAGCAGCTTGGGCGGGGCGCAGGTTCCTAATGAAAAACTGTTTTTT
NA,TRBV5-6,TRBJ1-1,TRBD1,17,CASSLGGTGLPNTEAFF,TGTGCCAGCAGCTTGGGGGGGACAGGGTTACCGAACACTGAAGCTTTCTTT
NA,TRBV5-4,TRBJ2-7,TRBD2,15,CASSLSSGGTYEQYF,TGTGCCAGCAGCTTATCTAGCGGGGGCACCTACGAGCAGTACTTC
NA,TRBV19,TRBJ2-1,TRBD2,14,CASSWREAYNEQFF,TGTGCCAGTAGTTGGCGGGAGGCGTACAATGAGCAGTTCTTC
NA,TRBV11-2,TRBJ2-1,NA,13,CASSRELPNEQFF,TGTGCCAGCTCGAGAGAGTTACCCAATGAGCAGTTCTTC
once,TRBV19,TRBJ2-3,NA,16,CASKAAGSSSTDTQYF,TGTGCCAGTAAAGCTGCAGGATCAAGTAGCACAGATACGCAGTATTTT
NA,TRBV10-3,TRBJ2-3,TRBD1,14,CATRTGAHTDTQYF,TGTGCCACCCGGACAGGAGCCCACACAGATACGCAGTATTTT
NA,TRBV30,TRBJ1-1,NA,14,CAWSARGLNTEAFF,TGTGCCTGGAGTGCTAGGGGCCTGAACACTGAAGCTTTCTTT
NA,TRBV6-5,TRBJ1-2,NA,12,CASSYFGGGYTF,TGTGCCAGCAGTTACTTTGGAGGTGGCTACACCTTC
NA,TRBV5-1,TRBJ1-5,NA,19,CASSPGWGKGGTSNQPQHF,TGCGCCAGCAGCCCCGGGTGGGGGAAGGGAGGTACCAGCAATCAGCCCCAGCATTTT
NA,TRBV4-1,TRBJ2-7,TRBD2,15,CASSQAASGTYEQYF,TGCGCCAGCAGCCAAGCGGCTAGCGGGACCTACGAGCAGTACTTC
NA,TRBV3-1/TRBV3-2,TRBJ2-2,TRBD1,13,CASSDRDTGELFF,TGTGCCAGCAGCGACAGGGACACCGGGGAGCTGTTTTTT
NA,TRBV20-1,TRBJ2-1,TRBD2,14,CSASRGGPYNEQFF,TGCAGTGCTAGTCGGGGGGGACCCTACAATGAGCAGTTCTTC
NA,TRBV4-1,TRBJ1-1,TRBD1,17,CASSLRGQGALGTEAFF,TGCGCCAGCAGCCTCCGGGGACAGGGGGCTTTGGGAACTGAAGCTTTCTTT
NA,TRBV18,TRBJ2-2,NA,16,CASSPRHPANTGELFF,TGTGCCAGCTCACCACGACATCCCGCGAACACCGGGGAGCTGTTTTTT
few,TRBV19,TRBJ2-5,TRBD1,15,CASSMTGQTLGTQYF,TGTGCCAGTAGTATGACGGGACAGACGCTGGGGACCCAGTACTTC
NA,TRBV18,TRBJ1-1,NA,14,CASSPEGVNTEAFF,TGTGCCAGCTCACCAGAGGGAGTGAACACTGAAGCTTTCTTT
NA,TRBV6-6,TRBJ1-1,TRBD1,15,CASSYGGGQGSEAFF,TGTGCCAGCAGTTACGGTGGGGGACAGGGATCTGAAGCTTTCTTT
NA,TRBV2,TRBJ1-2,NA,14,CASSEEGANYGYTF,TGTGCCAGCAGTGAAGAAGGGGCAAACTATGGCTACACCTTC
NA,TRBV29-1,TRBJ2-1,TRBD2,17,CSGAGTSGSILGDEQFF,TGCAGCGGAGCCGGGACTAGCGGGAGTATTCTAGGCGATGAGCAGTTCTTC
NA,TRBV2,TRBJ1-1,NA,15,CASRVQGYMNTEAFF,TGTGCCAGCAGGGTACAGGGTTACATGAACACTGAAGCTTTCTTT
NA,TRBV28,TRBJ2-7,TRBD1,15,CASSLRDRDPYEQYF,TGTGCCAGCAGTTTAAGGGACAGGGACCCCTACGAGCAGTACTTC
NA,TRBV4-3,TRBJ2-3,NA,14,CASSQERLGQLQYF,TGCGCCAGCAGCCAAGAGAGGCTGGGGCAATTGCAGTATTTT
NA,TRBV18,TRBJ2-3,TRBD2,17,CASSPLSTSAREDTQYF,TGTGCCAGCTCACCACTTTCGACTAGCGCTCGAGAGGATACGCAGTATTTT